The T cell receptor beta chain under discussion was sequenced for a study of cytomegalovirus exposure and HLA in healthy donors. Study-wide points: Many donors carried some public TCRs, although rarity characterized most TCR sequences. High sensitivity and specificity were reportedly achieved when the classifier diagnosed cytomegalovirus status. Testing in vitro showed three CMV-associated chains specific for CMV antigens.

Method: immunoSEQ multiplex PCR; TCRdb's copy keeps in-frame clones and lacks some. The table lists 130,000 to 150,000 clones, less than 90% of them singletons, with 2.5% to 3.5% in the top ten. With respect to this clone: The antigen is unknown.

The sample was PBMCs. This clonotype was sampled from a young man in good health and CMV-seronegative.

The CDR3 spells CASSSNGDRGNIQYF. The DNA of the CDR3 is TGTGCCAGCAGCTCCAATGGGGACAGGGGAAACATTCAGTACTTC. The rearrangement joins TRBV7-2 to TRBJ2-4; 10 nucleotides match TRBD1. The germline V gene has CDR1 SGHTA and CDR2 FQGNSA. The CDR3 sequence is 15 residues long. Trimming cost V 4 bases and J 6 bases; bases outside gene matches: 6. The full variable domain, with the rest looked up from reference TRBV7-2 and TRBJ2-4, is GAGVSQSPSNKVTEKGKDVELRCDPISGHTALYWYRQSLGQGLEFLIYFQGNSAPDKSGLPSDRFSAERTGGSVSTLTIQRTQQEDSAVYLCASSSNGDRGNIQYFGAGTRLSVL.